This T cell receptor (beta chain) came from a study of shared clonotypes between healthy human individuals. Method: immunoSEQ multiplex PCR; TCRdb's copy keeps in-frame clones and lacks some. The data show 2 million to 2.5 million clones, about 94% seen once. Worth noting for this clone: Its matching antigen is unknown.

General study results and limits: When naive CD4 clonotypes were compared across a handful of donors, around 5% were shared. A reduction in generation probabilities was seen for non-shared clonotypes relative to those shared by all four donors.

Germline values: CDR1 GTSNPN, CDR2 SVGIG (reference sequence). CDR3 length: 14 residues. V lost 5 bases to trimming and J lost 0 bases, with 11 bases between them. The chain combines TRBV30 with TRBJ1-5, with unresolved D. The sequencing sample was made of naive CD4+ T cells sorted from blood. Subset of the sample: CD45RA+ positively selected. The origin of this receptor is a man younger than 30 in good health. In DNA, the CDR3 is TGTGCCTGGGGGAAGGCAGGTAGCAATCAGCCCCAGCATTTT. Its translation: CAWGKAGSNQPQHF.